A single sample is the source of the 29 T cell receptor beta chains below, sequenced in a study of early T cells in non-severe SARS-CoV-2 infection. From the 5' RACE reads, TCRdb called clonotypes with MiXCR, one entry per CDR3 protein. The sample yields around 77,000 distinct CDR3 sequences, about 15% seen once. The sequencing used whole blood, collected at baseline. The receptors here all came from an adult who was a healthcare worker with PCR-confirmed SARS-CoV-2 infection or an uninfected control (not recorded which).

The chain links TRBV25-1 to TRBJ2-3; 7 bases are shared with TRBD2. Germline loops: CDR1 MGHDK, CDR2 SYGVNS. The length of the CDR3 is 17 residues. The V gene end was trimmed by 1 base and the J gene end by 1 base; junction bases not matched to a gene: 8. CDR3 sequence reads: CASSEWGAGSRTDTQYF. For the CDR3, the DNA is TGTGCCAGCAGTGAATGGGGAGCGGGGAGCCGCACAGATACGCAGTATTTT.

This chain joins TRBV7-6 and TRBJ2-3; no definite D call. Between the trimmed V and J ends, which lost 3 bases and 6 bases, there was a span of 7 bases. There are 12 residues in the CDR3. Germline V gene sequence: CDR1 SGHVS, CDR2 FNYEAQ. In nucleotides, the CDR3 is TGTGCCAGCAGCTTCTTGGGGGATACGCAGTATTTT. It yields the protein CASSFLGDTQYF.

This clonotype has a count of ten or more. The chain recombines TRBV20-1 with TRBJ2-5, with 10 bases that match TRBD2. V lost 0 bases and J lost 5; bases outside the gene matches: 9. The germline V gene encodes CDR1 DFQATT and CDR2 SNEGSKA (reference sequence). The CDR3 has 16 residues. The DNA for the CDR3 is TGCAGTGCTAGAGATGGTGGACTAGCGGCCGCCGAGACCCAGTACTTC. This translates into CSARDGGLAAAETQYF.

The chain combines TRBV5-5 with TRBJ2-3; 9 bases are a match to TRBD2. Trimming took 0 bases from V and 7 from J; bases not matched to a gene: 6. CDR1 and CDR2 (germline): SGHKS, YYEKEE (reference sequence). The CDR3 loop spans 15 amino acids. This CDR3 reads CASSLVAGEGNTQYF. CDR3 sequence (DNA): TGTGCCAGCAGCTTGGTAGCGGGAGAGGGAAATACGCAGTATTTT.

V usage is TRBV19 and J usage is TRBJ2-2; no definite D call. Per the germline V gene, CDR1 is LNHDA and CDR2 is SQIVND (reference sequence). Deletions cut 8 bases from V and 3 bases from J, with 10 bases between. The CDR3 runs 13 residues. Here the CDR3 reads CASFGRDTGELFF. CDR3 in DNA: TGTGCCAGTTTCGGACGGGACACCGGGGAGCTGTTTTTT. Using reference TRBV19 and TRBJ2-2 for the parts outside the CDR3, the full variable domain is DGGITQSPKYLFRKEGQNVTLSCEQNLNHDAMYWYRQDPGQGLRLIYYSQIVNDFQKGDIAEGYSVSREKKESFPLTVTSAQKNPTAFYLCASFGRDTGELFFGEGSRLTVL.

CDR3 bases: TGTGCCAGCAGTTTAGGGCTGACAGGGGGGGACGAGCAGTACTTC. The encoded protein is CASSLGLTGGDEQYF. This rearrangement joins TRBV25-1 to TRBJ2-7; 9 nucleotides line up with TRBD1. The CDR3 runs 15 residues. Germline CDR1 MGHDK, CDR2 SYGVNS. V trimming: 5 bases; J trimming: 5 bases; junction bases outside the gene matches: 10.

This clonotype was detected many times. The genes are TRBV2 and TRBJ2-5, with D perhaps matching TRBD2 (6 bases). V lost 7 bases and J lost 7, with 19 bases in between. The CDR3 length is 14 residues. CDR1 and CDR2 from the germline V gene are SNHLY and FYNNEI. Written as DNA, the CDR3 is TGTGCCAGCAAGAGGGTTGGAGGGGAAGGGACCCAGTACTTC. Translating gives CASKRVGGEGTQYF.

This clonotype has a count of ten or more. The CDR3 sequence: CASSPPASGGTGELFF. DNA of the CDR3: TGTGCCAGCTCACCACCGGCTAGCGGCGGCACCGGGGAGCTGTTTTTT. The chain is built from TRBV18 and TRBJ2-2, with 7 bases matching TRBD2. Looked up from germline, CDR1 is KGHSH and CDR2 is LQKENI. The CDR3 consists of 16 residues. Trimming removed 0 bases from V and 4 bases from J; junction bases left unmatched: 5. The variable domain in full, with the rest retrieved from reference TRBV18 and TRBJ2-2, is NAGVMQNPRHLVRRRGQEARLRCSPMKGHSHVYWYRQLPEEGLKFMVYLQKENIIDESGMPKERFSAEFPKEGPSILRIQQVVRGDSAAYFCASSPPASGGTGELFFGEGSRLTVL.

The chain links TRBV19 to TRBJ1-5; possibly TRBD1 for D (5 bases). The ends were cut back, 3 bases at V and 2 bases at J, with 11 bases in the middle. The CDR3 spans 15 residues. Germline loops: CDR1 LNHDA, CDR2 SQIVND (reference sequence). CDR3 nucleotides: TGTGCCAGTAGTATGCGGGGGGAGCGCAATCAGCCCCAGCATTTT. Its translation: CASSMRGERNQPQHF.

In its sample, this clonotype was seen a few times. The rearrangement joins TRBV28 to TRBJ1-1; D unresolved. This CDR3 has 16 amino acids. V lost 3 bases, J lost 0 bases, and 14 bases lay in between. CDR1 is MDHEN and CDR2 is SYDVKM in the germline V gene. CDR3 nucleotide sequence: TGTGCCAGCAGTTTTAGTCCGGTGTGGATGAACACTGAAGCTTTCTTT. Translation gives CASSFSPVWMNTEAFF.

This clonotype was observed a few times. The chain combines TRBV7-9 with TRBJ2-1; the match to TRBD2 covers 13 bases. This CDR3 comprises 17 residues. V shed 0 bases, J shed 2 bases, and the junction held 1 base outside the gene matches. Germline CDR1 and CDR2: SEHNR and FQNEAQ (reference sequence). In nucleotides, the CDR3 is TGTGCCAGCAGCTTAGCGGGACTAGCGGGGACCTACAATGAGCAGTTCTTC. It encodes CASSLAGLAGTYNEQFF.

The genes are TRBV7-8 and TRBJ2-3; D is possibly TRBD2 (6 bases). CDR3 size: 16 residues. The V gene's germline CDR1 is SGHVS and CDR2 FQNEAQ. V lost 1 base, J lost 6 bases, and 17 bases lay in between. CDR3 residues: CASSLVRSGGYDTQYF. CDR3 in DNA: TGTGCCAGCAGCTTAGTACGTAGCGGTGGATATGATACGCAGTATTTT.

This clonotype was counted a few times. The gene calls are TRBV29-1 and TRBJ2-3; D call uncertain. In germline, CDR1 is SQVTM, CDR2 ANQGSEA. Deletions cut 4 bases from V and 5 bases from J, with 10 bases between. The CDR3 is 12 residues long. This CDR3 is CSVGVDGDTQYF. The CDR3 bases are TGCAGCGTTGGGGTAGACGGAGATACGCAGTATTTT.

There are many counts of this clonotype. This sequence joins TRBV7-2 and TRBJ2-6; D gene ambiguous. Germline CDR1 is SGHTA and CDR2 is FQGNSA. The CDR3 totals 15 residues. V was trimmed by 5 bases and J by 4 bases, leaving 12 bases between them. The CDR3, as DNA: TGTGCCAGCAGCCCAGCCCATTCCGGGGCCAACGTCCTGACTTTC. Amino acid sequence: CASSPAHSGANVLTF.

This sequence joins TRBV11-2 and TRBJ2-3; D unresolved. CDR1 is SGHAT, CDR2 FQNNGV, per germline. The CDR3 covers 11 residues. The V end lost 6 bases, the J end lost 3 bases, and 4 bases lay between the germline ends. The CDR3 reads CASRYTDTQYF. CDR3 in DNA: TGTGCCAGCAGGTATACAGATACGCAGTATTTT.

This clonotype was recorded a few times. The genes are TRBV7-3 and TRBJ1-6; D is unclear. The germline gives CDR1 SGHTA, CDR2 FQGTGA. V lost 0 bases, J lost 9 bases, and 9 bases lay in between. This CDR3 spans 14 amino acids. CDR3 nucleotide sequence: TGTGCCAGCAGCTTAACCCTTATCGGTTCACCCCTCCACTTT. It encodes CASSLTLIGSPLHF.

In DNA form, the CDR3 reads TGTGCCACCAGCAGAGATCTTTCTTCGCGGCAGGGTATCTCAGATACGCAGTATTTT. Translated, it gives CATSRDLSSRQGISDTQYF. This rearrangement joins TRBV15 to TRBJ2-3; maybe TRBD1 (5 bases). Trimming removed 0 bases at V and 4 bases at J, with 23 bases between. Germline values: CDR1 LNHNV, CDR2 YYDKDF (reference sequence). The CDR3 is 19 residues long.

This clonotype was observed a few times. The chain couples TRBV7-3 to TRBJ2-1, with 11 bases identical to TRBD2. The CDR3 is made up of 17 amino acids. The germline V gene encodes CDR1 SGHTA and CDR2 FQGTGA. J gave up 0 bases and V 5 bases, and 6 bases lay outside the gene matches. The CDR3 spells CASSDGTSGASYNEQFF. Here the CDR3 DNA reads TGTGCCAGCAGCGACGGGACTAGCGGAGCCTCCTACAATGAGCAGTTCTTC.

In this sample, this clonotype turned up many times. The chain carries TRBV5-6 and TRBJ2-1, with D unresolved. CDR3 length: 13 amino acids. Germline V CDR1 and CDR2: SGHDT, YYEEEE. V gave up 2 bases and J gave up 10 bases, with 13 bases separating them. In nucleotides, the CDR3 is TGTGCCAGCAGCTTAGGACCAGCTGGAGAGCAGTTCTTC. Its translation is CASSLGPAGEQFF.

The chain employs TRBV6-1 and TRBJ2-7; D may match TRBD1 or TRBD2 (5 bases each). Germline CDR1 and CDR2: MNHNS and SASEGT. This CDR3 contains 14 residues. The V and J ends lost 11 bases and 4 bases respectively, with 21 bases between them. The CDR3 DNA reads TGTGCCCTCGCGGCATGGGACCCTTCATACGAGCAGTACTTC. This encodes CALAAWDPSYEQYF.

In this sample, this clonotype turned up a few times. The chain joins TRBV7-9 to TRBJ2-1; TRBD1 aligns across 8 bases. The CDR3 sequence is 14 residues long. Germline V gene lookup returns CDR1 SEHNR and CDR2 FQNEAQ (reference sequence). Trimming took 0 bases from V and 6 from J; bases not matched to a gene: 1. CDR3 sequence: CASSLAGQGNEQFF. CDR3 nucleotide sequence: TGTGCCAGCAGCTTAGCCGGACAGGGCAATGAGCAGTTCTTC.

This clonotype was detected a few times. V is TRBV6-1 and J is TRBJ2-7; 8 nucleotides agree with TRBD2. In germline, CDR1 is MNHNS, CDR2 SASEGT. This CDR3 contains 17 residues. V lost 0 bases to trimming and J lost 5 bases; unmatched junction nucleotides: 12. The chain's CDR3 is CASSEARGSGIVDEQYF. The CDR3 nucleotides read TGTGCCAGCAGTGAAGCGCGGGGTAGCGGGATTGTCGACGAGCAGTACTTC.

The chain joins TRBV20-1 to TRBJ2-7; D is ambiguous. The V gene lost 3 bases and the J gene lost 3 bases, with 12 bases spanning the gap. The CDR3 runs 13 residues. Germline V gene lookup returns CDR1 DFQATT and CDR2 SNEGSKA (reference sequence). The CDR3 sequence: CSARTPQNYEQYF. The CDR3 DNA reads TGCAGTGCTAGGACCCCACAGAACTACGAGCAGTACTTC.

This clonotype was seen ten or more times. The chain uses TRBV29-1 and TRBJ2-3; 11 nucleotides align to TRBD2. V lost 3 bases to trimming and J lost 0 bases; unmatched junction nucleotides: 2. Germline CDR1 SQVTM, CDR2 ANQGSEA. The CDR3 is made up of 15 amino acids. The chain's CDR3 is CSVEGLADSTDTQYF. The CDR3 DNA is TGCAGCGTTGAGGGACTAGCGGATAGCACAGATACGCAGTATTTT.

The V call is TRBV14, the J call TRBJ2-7; TRBD2 matches at 10 bases. This CDR3 is built from 16 residues. V lost 1 base, J lost 4 bases, and 7 bases stayed unmatched. Per the germline V gene, CDR1 is SGHDN and CDR2 is FVKESK. CDR3 bases: TGTGCCAGCAGCCAAGGCTGGACTAGCGGAGGTTACGAGCAGTACTTC. Residues: CASSQGWTSGGYEQYF.

This chain connects TRBV20-1 to TRBJ2-7; D is ambiguous. CDR1 DFQATT and CDR2 SNEGSKA come from the germline V gene (reference sequence). CDR3 length equals 11 residues. The CDR3 coding sequence is TGCAGCCGGATCTGGCCCTACGAGCAGTACTTC. It translates to CSRIWPYEQYF.

This chain uses TRBV7-2 with TRBJ1-4; TRBD1 matches at 9 bases. The CDR3 totals 15 residues. The V gene end was trimmed by 6 bases and the J gene end by 5 bases; junction bases not matched to a gene: 7. The V gene's germline CDR1 is SGHTA and CDR2 FQGNSA. The CDR3, as DNA: TGTGCCAGCAGACGGGACAGGGCCGAAAATGAAAAACTGTTTTTT. Its translation is CASRRDRAENEKLFF.

A few counts support this clonotype. The V and J genes are TRBV7-9 and TRBJ2-2; 7 bases match TRBD1. CDR1 is SEHNR, CDR2 FQNEAQ, per germline (reference sequence). Unmatched junction bases numbered 14, after V lost 0 bases and J lost 1 base. CDR3 length equals 20 residues. The CDR3, as DNA: TGTGCCAGCAGCTTAGCGCGGACTTTCACGACAGGGTGGAACACCGGGGAGCTGTTTTTT. This sequence encodes CASSLARTFTTGWNTGELFF.

This clonotype was seen repeatedly, ten times or more. The gene calls are TRBV2 and TRBJ2-3, with 9 nucleotides matching TRBD2. The CDR3 consists of 15 residues. Germline V gene lookup returns CDR1 SNHLY and CDR2 FYNNEI. V gave up 7 bases and J gave up 2 bases; unmatched junction bases: 7. The CDR3 protein is CASTKTSGFTDTQYF. DNA of the CDR3: TGTGCCAGCACCAAGACTAGCGGTTTCACAGATACGCAGTATTTT. Looking up the rest from reference TRBV2 and TRBJ2-3 gives the full variable domain: EPEVTQTPSHQVTQMGQEVILRCVPISNHLYFYWYRQILGQKVEFLVSFYNNEISEKSEIFDDQFSVERPDGSNFTLKIRSTKLEDSAMYFCASTKTSGFTDTQYFGPGTRLTVL.